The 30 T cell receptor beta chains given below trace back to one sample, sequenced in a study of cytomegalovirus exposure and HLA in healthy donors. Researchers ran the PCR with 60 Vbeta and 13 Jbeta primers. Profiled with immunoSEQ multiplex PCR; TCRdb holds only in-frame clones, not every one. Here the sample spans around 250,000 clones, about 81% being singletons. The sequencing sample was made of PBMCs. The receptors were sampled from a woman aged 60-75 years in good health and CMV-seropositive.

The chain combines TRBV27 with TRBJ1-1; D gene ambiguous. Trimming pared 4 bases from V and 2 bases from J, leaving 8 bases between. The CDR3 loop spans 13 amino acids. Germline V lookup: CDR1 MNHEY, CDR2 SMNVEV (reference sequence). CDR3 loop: CASSWAENTEAFF. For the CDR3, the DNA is TGTGCCAGCAGTTGGGCAGAAAACACTGAAGCTTTCTTT.

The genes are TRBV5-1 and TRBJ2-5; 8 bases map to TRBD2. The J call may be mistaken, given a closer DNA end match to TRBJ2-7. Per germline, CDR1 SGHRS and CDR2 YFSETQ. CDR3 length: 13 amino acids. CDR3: CASSLGGGNEQYF. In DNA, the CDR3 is TGCGCCAGCAGCTTGGGCGGGGGGAACGAGCAGTACTTC.

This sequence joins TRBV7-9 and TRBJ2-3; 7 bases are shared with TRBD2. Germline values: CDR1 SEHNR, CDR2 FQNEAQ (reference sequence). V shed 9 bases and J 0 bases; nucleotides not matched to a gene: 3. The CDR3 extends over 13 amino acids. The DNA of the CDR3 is TGTGCCAGAGGAGCGGGGAGCACAGATACGCAGTATTTT. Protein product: CARGAGSTDTQYF.

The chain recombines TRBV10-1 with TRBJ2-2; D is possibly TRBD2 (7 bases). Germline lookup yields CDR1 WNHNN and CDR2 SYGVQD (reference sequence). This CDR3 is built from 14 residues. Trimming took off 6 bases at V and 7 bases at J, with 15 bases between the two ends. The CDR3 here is CASSASGGGGELFF. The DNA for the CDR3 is TGCGCCAGCAGCGCCTCGGGGGGCGGCGGGGAGCTGTTTTTT.

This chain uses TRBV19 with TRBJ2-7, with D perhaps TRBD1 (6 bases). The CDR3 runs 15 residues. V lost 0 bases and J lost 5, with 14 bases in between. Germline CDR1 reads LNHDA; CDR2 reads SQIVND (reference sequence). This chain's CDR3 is CASSIDRYRANEQYF. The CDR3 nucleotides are TGTGCCAGTAGTATAGATCGGTACAGGGCAAACGAGCAGTACTTC.

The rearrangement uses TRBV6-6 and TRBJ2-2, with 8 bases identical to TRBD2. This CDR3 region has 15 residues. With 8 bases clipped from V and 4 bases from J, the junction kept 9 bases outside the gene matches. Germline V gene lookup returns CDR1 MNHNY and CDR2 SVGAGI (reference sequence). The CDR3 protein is CASVRAGDGTGELFF. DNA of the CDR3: TGTGCCAGCGTAAGAGCGGGAGACGGCACCGGGGAGCTGTTTTTT.

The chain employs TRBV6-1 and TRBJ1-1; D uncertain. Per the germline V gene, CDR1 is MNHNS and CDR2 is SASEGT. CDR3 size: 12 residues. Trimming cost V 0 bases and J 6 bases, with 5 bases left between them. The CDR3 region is CASSEARAEAFF. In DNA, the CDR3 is TGTGCCAGCAGTGAAGCGAGGGCTGAAGCTTTCTTT.

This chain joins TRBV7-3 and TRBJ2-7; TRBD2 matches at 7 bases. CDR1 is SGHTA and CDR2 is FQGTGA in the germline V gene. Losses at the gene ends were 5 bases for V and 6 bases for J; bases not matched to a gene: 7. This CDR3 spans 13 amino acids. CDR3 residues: CASSPGLSGEQYF. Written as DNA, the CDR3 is TGTGCCAGCAGCCCGGGACTATCGGGCGAGCAGTACTTC.

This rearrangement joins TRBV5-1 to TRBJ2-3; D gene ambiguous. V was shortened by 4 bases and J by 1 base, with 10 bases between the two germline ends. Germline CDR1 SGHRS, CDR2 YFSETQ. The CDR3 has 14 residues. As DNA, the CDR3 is TGCGCCAGCAGCCTGACGGCGGGCACAGATACGCAGTATTTT. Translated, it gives CASSLTAGTDTQYF.

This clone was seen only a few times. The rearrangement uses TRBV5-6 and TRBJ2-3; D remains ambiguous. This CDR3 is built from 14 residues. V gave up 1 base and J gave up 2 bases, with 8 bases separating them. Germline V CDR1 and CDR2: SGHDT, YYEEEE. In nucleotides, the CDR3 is TGTGCCAGCAGCTTGAAGCGTCTCACAGATACGCAGTATTTT. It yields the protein CASSLKRLTDTQYF.

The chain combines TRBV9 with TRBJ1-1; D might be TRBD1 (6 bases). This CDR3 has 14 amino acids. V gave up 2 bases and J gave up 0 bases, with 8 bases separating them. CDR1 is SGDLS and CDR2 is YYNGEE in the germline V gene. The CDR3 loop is CASSVTGMNTEAFF. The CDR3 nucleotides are TGTGCCAGCAGCGTTACAGGGATGAACACTGAAGCTTTCTTT.

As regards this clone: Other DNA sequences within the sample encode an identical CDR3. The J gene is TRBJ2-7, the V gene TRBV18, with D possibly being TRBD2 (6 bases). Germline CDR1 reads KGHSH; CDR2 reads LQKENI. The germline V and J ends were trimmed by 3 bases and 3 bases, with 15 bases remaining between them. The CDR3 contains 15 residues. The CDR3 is CASSPGLAALYEQYF. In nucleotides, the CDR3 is TGTGCCAGCTCACCGGGGTTAGCGGCCCTCTACGAGCAGTACTTC. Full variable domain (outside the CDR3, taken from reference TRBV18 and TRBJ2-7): NAGVMQNPRHLVRRRGQEARLRCSPMKGHSHVYWYRQLPEEGLKFMVYLQKENIIDESGMPKERFSAEFPKEGPSILRIQQVVRGDSAAYFCASSPGLAALYEQYFGPGTRLTVT.

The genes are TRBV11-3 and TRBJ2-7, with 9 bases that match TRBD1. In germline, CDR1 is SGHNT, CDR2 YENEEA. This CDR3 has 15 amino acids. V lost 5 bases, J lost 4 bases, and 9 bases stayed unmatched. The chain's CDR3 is CASSPGTGSLYEQYF. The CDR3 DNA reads TGTGCCAGCAGCCCAGGGACAGGGTCGCTTTACGAGCAGTACTTC.

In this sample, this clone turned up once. This CDR3 reads CASTVQGVVENIQYF. Written as DNA, the CDR3 is TGCGCCAGCACCGTACAGGGGGTGGTGGAAAACATTCAGTACTTC. The chain links TRBV10-2 to TRBJ2-4; 8 nucleotides agree with TRBD1. CDR1 is WSHSY, CDR2 SAAADI, per germline. The CDR3 runs 15 residues. The V gene end was trimmed by 7 bases and the J gene end by 5 bases; junction bases not matched to a gene: 10.

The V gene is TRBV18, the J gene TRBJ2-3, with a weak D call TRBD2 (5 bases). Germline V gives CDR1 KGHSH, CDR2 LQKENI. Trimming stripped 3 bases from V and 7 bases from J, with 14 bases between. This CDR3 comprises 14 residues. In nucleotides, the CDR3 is TGTGCCAGCTCACCGGGATGGAGGTCACATACGCAGTATTTT. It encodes CASSPGWRSHTQYF.

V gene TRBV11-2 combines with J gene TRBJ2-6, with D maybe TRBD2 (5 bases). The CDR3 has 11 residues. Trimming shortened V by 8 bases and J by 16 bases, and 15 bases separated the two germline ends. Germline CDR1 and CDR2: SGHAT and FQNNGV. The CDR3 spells CASSESRGLTF. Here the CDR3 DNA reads TGTGCCAGCTCGGAGTCTCGGGGTCTGACTTTC. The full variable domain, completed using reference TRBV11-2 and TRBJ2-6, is EAGVAQSPRYKIIEKRQSVAFWCNPISGHATLYWYQQILGQGPKLLIQFQNNGVVDDSQLPKDRFSAERLKGVDSTLKIQPAKLEDSAVYLCASSESRGLTFGAGSRLTVL.

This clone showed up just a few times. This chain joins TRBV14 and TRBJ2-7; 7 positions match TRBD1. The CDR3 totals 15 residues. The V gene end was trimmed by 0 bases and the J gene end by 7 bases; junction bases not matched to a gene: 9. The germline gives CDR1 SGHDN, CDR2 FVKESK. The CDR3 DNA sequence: TGTGCCAGCAGCCAAGACGCAGGGGGTTTACAGGAGCAGTACTTC. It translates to CASSQDAGGLQEQYF.

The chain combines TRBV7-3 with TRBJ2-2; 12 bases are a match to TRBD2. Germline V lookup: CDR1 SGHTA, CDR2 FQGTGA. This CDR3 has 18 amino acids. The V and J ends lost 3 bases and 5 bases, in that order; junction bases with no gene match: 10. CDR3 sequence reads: CASSFYASGRGMTGELFF. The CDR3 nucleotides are TGTGCCAGCAGCTTTTATGCTAGCGGGAGGGGGATGACCGGGGAGCTGTTTTTT.

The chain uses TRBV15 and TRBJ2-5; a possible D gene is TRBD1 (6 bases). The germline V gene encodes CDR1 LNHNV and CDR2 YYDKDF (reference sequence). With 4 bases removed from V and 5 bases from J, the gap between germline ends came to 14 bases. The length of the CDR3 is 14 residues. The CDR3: CATSNRENTETQYF. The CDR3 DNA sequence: TGTGCCACCAGCAACAGGGAAAATACGGAGACCCAGTACTTC. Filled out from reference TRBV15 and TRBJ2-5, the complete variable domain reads DAMVIQNPRYQVTQFGKPVTLSCSQTLNHNVMYWYQQKSSQAPKLLFHYYDKDFNNEADTPDNFQSRRPNTSFCFLDIRSPGLGDTAMYLCATSNRENTETQYFGPGTRLLVL.

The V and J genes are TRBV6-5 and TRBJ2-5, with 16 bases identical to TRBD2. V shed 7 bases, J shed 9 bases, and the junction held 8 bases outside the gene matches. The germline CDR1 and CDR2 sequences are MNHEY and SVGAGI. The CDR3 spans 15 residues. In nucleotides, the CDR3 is TGTGCCAGCAAACTGGGACTAGCGGGAGGGTTGGCCCAGTACTTC. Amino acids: CASKLGLAGGLAQYF.

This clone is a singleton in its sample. CDR3 sequence: CASSEEGLLLIGYTF. The CDR3, as DNA: TGTGCCAGCAGTGAGGAAGGACTCCTTTTAATCGGCTACACCTTC. The chain employs TRBV6-1 and TRBJ1-2; D is unclear. Germline CDR1 and CDR2: MNHNS and SASEGT. The CDR3 has 15 amino acids. Trimming took 3 bases from V and 8 from J, leaving 19 bases between them.

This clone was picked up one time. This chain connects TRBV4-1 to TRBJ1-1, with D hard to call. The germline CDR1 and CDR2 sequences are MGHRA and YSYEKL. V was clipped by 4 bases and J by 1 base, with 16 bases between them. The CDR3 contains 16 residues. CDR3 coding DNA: TGCGCCAGCAGCCTAACATTAACGCTTACGAACACTGAAGCTTTCTTT. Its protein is CASSLTLTLTNTEAFF.

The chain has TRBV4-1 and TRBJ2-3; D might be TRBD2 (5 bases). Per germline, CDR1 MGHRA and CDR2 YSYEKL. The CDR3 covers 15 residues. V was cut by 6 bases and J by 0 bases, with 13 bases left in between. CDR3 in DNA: TGCGCCAGCAGGTCTCATGAGCGGAGCACAGATACGCAGTATTTT. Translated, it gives CASRSHERSTDTQYF.

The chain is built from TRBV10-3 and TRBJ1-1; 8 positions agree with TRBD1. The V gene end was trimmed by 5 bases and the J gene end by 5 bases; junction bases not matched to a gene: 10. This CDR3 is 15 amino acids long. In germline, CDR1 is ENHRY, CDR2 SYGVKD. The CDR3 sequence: CAISPQQGVRTEAFF. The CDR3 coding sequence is TGTGCCATCAGTCCCCAACAGGGGGTAAGAACTGAAGCTTTCTTT.

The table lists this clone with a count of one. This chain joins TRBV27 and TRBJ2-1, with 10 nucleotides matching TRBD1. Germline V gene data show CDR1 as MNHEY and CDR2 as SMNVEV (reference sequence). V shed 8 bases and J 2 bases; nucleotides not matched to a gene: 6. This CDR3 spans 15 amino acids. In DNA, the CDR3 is TGTGCCAGCGCCCCCGGGACAGGGGCCTACAATGAGCAGTTCTTC. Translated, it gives CASAPGTGAYNEQFF.

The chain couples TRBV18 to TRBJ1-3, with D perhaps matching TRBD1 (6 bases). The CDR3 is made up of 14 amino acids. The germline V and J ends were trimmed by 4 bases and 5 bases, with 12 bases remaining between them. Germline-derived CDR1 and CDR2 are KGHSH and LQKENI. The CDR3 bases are TGTGCCAGCTCACATCCGGGGACAAGAAACACCATATATTTT. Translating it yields CASSHPGTRNTIYF.

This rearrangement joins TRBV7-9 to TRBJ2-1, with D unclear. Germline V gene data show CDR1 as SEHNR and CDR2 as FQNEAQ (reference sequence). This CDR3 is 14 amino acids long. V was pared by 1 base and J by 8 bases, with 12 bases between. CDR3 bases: TGTGCCAGCAGCTTAGACTCGTTTCTGGATGAGCAGTTCTTC. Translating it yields CASSLDSFLDEQFF.

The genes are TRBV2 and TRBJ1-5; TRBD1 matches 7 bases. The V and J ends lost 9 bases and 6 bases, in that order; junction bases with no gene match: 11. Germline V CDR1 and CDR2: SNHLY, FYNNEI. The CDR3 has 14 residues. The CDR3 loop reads CASRDRGITQPQHF. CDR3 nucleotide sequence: TGTGCCAGTAGGGACAGAGGTATCACTCAGCCCCAGCATTTT.

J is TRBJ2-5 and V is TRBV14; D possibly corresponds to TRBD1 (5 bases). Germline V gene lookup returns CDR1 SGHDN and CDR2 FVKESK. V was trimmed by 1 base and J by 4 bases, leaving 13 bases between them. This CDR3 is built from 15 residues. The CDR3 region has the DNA TGTGCCAGCAGCCAAGGTCGGCAGGGAATAGAGACCCAGTACTTC. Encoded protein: CASSQGRQGIETQYF.

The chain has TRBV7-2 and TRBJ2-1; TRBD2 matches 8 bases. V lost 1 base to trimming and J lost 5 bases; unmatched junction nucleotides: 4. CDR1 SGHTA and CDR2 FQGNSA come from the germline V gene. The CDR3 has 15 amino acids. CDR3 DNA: TGTGCCAGCAGCTTAGTGAGCGGGAGTAACAATGAGCAGTTCTTC. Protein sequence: CASSLVSGSNNEQFF.